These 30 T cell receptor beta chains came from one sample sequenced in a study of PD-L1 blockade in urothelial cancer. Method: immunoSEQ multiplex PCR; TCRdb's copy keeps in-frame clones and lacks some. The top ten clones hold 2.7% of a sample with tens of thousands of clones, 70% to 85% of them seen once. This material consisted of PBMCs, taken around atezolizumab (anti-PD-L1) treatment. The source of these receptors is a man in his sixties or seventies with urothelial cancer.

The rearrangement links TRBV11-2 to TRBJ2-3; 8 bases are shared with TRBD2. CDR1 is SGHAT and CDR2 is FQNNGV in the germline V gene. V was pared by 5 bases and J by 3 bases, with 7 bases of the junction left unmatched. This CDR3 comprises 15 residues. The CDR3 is CASSRVAGLTDTQYF. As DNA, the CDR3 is TGTGCCAGCAGCCGAGTAGCGGGACTGACAGATACGCAGTATTTT.

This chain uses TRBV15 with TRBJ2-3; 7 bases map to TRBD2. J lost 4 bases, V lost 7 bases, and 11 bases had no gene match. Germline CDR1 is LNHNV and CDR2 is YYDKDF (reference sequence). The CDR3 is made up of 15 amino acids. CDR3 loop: CATTLLRGGSDTQYF. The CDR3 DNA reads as TGTGCCACCACCCTCCTGAGGGGAGGGTCAGATACGCAGTATTTT.

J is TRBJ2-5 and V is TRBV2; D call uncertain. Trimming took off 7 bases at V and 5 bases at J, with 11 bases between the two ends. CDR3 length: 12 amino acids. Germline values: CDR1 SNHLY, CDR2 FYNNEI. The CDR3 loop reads CASNVERETQYF. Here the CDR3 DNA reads TGTGCCAGCAACGTGGAGAGGGAGACCCAGTACTTC.

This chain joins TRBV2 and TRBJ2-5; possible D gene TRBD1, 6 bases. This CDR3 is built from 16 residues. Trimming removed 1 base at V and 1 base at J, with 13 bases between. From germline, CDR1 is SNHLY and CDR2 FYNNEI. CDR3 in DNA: TGTGCCAGCAGTGAAGTAACAGGGTGGGCCCAAGAGACCCAGTACTTC. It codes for CASSEVTGWAQETQYF.

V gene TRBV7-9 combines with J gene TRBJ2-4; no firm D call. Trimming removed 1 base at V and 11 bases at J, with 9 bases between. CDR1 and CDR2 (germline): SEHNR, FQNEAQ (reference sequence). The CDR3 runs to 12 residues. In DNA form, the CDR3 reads TGTGCCAGCAGCTTAGGAACGGGTGTTCAGTACTTC. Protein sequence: CASSLGTGVQYF. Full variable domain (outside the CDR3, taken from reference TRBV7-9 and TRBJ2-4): DTGVSQNPRHKITKRGQNVTFRCDPISEHNRLYWYRQTLGQGPEFLTYFQNEAQLEKSRLLSDRFSAERPKGSFSTLEIQRTEQGDSAMYLCASSLGTGVQYFGAGTRLSVL.

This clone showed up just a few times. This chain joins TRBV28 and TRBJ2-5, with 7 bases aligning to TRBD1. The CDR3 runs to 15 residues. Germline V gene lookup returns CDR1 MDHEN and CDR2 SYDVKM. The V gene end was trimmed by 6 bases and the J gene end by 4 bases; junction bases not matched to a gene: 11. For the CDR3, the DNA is TGTGCCAGCAGCTTGGGACAGACAAAGGGAGAGACCCAGTACTTC. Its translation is CASSLGQTKGETQYF.

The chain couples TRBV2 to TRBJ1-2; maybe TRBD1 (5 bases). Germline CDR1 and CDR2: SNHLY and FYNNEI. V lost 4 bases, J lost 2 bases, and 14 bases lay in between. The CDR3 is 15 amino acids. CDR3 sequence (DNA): TGTGCCAGCAGTGTTGTAAGGGGCGGCAACTATGGCTACACCTTC. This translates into CASSVVRGGNYGYTF.

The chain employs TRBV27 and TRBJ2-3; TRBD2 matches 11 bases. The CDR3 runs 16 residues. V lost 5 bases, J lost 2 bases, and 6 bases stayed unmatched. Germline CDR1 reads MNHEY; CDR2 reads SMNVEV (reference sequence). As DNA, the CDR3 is TGTGCCAGCAGTCTCCTAGCGGGAGGTGACACAGATACGCAGTATTTT. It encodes CASSLLAGGDTDTQYF.

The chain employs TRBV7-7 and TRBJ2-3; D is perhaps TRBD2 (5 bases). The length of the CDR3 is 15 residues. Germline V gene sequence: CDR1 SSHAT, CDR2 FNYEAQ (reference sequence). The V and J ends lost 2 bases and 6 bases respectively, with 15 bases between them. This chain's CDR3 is CASSLNPGPGDTQYF. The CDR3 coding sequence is TGTGCCAGCAGCTTAAACCCCGGACCGGGGGATACGCAGTATTTT.

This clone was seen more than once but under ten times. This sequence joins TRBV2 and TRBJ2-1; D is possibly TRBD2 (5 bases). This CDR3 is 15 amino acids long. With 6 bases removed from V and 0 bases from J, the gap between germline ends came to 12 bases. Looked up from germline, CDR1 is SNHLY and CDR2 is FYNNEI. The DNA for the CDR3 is TGTGCCAGCAGCCAGAGTGGGAGCTCCTACAATGAGCAGTTCTTC. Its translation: CASSQSGSSYNEQFF.

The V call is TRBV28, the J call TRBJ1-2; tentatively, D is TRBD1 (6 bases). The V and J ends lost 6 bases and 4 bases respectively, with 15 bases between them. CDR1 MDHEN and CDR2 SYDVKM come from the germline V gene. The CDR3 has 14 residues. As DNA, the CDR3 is TGTGCCAGCAGAACGGGGGGCGCCGCCTATGGCTACACCTTC. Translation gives CASRTGGAAYGYTF.

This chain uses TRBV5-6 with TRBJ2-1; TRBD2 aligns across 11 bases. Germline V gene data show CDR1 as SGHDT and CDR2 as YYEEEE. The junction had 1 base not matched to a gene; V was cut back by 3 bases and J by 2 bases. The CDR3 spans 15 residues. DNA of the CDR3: TGTGCCAGCAGCTCGGGACTAGCGGCCTACAATGAGCAGTTCTTC. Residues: CASSSGLAAYNEQFF.

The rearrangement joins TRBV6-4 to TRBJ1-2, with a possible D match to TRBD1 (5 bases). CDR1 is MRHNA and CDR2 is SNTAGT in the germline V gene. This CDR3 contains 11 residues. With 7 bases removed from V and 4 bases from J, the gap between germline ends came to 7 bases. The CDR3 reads CASKGVYGYTF. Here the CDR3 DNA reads TGTGCCAGCAAAGGGGTCTATGGCTACACCTTC.

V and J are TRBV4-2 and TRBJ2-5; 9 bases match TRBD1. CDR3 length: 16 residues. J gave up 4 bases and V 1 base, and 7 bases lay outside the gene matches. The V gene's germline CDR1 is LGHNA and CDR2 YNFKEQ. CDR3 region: CASSQGGQGKGETQYF. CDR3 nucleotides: TGTGCCAGCAGCCAAGGTGGACAGGGGAAGGGAGAGACCCAGTACTTC.

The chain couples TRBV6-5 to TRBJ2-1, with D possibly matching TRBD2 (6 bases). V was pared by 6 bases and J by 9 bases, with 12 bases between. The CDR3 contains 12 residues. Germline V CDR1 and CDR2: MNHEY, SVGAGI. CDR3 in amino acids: CASRSFSGEQFF. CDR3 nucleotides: TGTGCCAGCAGATCTTTTAGCGGTGAGCAGTTCTTC.

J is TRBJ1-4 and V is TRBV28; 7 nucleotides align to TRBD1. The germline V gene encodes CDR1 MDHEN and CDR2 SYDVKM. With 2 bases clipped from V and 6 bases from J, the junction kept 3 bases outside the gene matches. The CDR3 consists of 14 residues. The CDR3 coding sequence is TGTGCCAGCAGTTTAAGAGGGGGCTATGAAAAACTGTTTTTT. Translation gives CASSLRGGYEKLFF. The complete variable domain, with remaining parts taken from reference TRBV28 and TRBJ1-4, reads DVKVTQSSRYLVKRTGEKVFLECVQDMDHENMFWYRQDPGLGLRLIYFSYDVKMKEKGDIPEGYSVSREKKERFSLILESASTNQTSMYLCASSLRGGYEKLFFGSGTQLSVL.

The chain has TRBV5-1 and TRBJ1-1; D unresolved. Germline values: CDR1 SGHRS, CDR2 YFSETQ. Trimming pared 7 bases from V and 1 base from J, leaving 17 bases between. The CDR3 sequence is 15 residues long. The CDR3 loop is CASCSGGIQNTEAFF. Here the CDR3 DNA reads TGCGCCAGCTGTTCCGGAGGGATACAGAACACTGAAGCTTTCTTT.

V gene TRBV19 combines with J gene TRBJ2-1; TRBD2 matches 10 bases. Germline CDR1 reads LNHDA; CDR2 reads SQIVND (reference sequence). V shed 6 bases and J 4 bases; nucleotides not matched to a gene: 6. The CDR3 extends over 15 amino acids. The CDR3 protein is CASRVAGGVYNEQFF. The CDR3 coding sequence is TGTGCCAGTAGGGTAGCGGGGGGAGTTTACAATGAGCAGTTCTTC.

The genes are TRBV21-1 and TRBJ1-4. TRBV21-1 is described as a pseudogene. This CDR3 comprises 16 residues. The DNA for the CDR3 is TGTGCCAGCAGCCTAGAGGAGGGGAAGAACAATGAAAAACTGTTTTTT. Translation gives CASSLEEGKNNEKLFF.

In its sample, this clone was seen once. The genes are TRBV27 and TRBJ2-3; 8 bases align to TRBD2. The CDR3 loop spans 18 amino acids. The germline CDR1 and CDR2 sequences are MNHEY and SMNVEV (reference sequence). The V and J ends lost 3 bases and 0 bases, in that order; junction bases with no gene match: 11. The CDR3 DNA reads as TGTGCCAGCAGTTTTCGAGTTGGAGTAGCGGGGAGCACAGATACGCAGTATTTT. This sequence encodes CASSFRVGVAGSTDTQYF.

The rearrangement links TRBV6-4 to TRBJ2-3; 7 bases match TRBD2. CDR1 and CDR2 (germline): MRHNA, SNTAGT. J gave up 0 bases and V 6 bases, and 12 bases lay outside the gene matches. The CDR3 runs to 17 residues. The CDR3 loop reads CASRDVLATVSTDTQYF. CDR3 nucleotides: TGTGCCAGCAGGGACGTACTAGCGACAGTAAGCACAGATACGCAGTATTTT.

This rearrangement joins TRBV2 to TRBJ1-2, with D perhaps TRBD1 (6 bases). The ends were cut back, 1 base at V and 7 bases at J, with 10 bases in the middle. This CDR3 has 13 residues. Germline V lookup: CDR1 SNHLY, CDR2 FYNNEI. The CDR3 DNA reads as TGTGCCAGCAGTGAAGGGACAGTGGTTGGCTACACCTTC. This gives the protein CASSEGTVVGYTF.

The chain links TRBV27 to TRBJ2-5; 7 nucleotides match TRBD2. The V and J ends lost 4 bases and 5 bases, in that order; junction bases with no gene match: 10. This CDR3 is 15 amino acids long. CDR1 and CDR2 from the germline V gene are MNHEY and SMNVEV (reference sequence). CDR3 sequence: CASSSLGRGIETQYF. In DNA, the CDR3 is TGTGCCAGCAGTTCCTTGGGGAGGGGTATCGAGACCCAGTACTTC.

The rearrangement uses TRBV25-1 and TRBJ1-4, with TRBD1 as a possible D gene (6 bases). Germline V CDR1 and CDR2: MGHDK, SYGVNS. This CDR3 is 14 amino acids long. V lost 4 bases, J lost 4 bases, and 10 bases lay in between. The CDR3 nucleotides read TGTGCCAGCAGTGGGACAGAACATAATGAAAAACTGTTTTTT. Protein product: CASSGTEHNEKLFF.

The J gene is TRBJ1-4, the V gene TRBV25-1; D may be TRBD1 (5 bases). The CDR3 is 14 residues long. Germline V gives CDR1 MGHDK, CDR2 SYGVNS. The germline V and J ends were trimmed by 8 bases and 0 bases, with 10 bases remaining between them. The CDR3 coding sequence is TGTGCCAGCTCCAGGGAGGCAACTAATGAAAAACTGTTTTTT. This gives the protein CASSREATNEKLFF.

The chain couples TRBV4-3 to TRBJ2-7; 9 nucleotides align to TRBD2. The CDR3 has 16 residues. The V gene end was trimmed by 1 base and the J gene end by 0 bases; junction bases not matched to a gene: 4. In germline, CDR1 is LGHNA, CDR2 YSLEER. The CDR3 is CASSQALAGNSYEQYF. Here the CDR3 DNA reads TGCGCCAGCAGCCAAGCCCTAGCGGGAAACTCCTACGAGCAGTACTTC.

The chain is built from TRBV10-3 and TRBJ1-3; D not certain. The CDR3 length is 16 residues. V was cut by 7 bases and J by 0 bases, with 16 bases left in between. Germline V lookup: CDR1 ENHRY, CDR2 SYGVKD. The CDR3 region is CAITSAGKRSGNTIYF. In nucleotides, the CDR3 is TGTGCCATCACCTCGGCGGGAAAACGCTCTGGAAACACCATATATTTT.

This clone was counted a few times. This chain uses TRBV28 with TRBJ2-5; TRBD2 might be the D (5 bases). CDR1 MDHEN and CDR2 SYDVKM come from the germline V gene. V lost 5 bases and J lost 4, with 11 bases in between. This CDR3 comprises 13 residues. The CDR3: CASSPDYGETQYF. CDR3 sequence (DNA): TGTGCCAGCAGTCCTGACTATGGAGAGACCCAGTACTTC. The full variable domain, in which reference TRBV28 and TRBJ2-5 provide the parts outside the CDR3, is DVKVTQSSRYLVKRTGEKVFLECVQDMDHENMFWYRQDPGLGLRLIYFSYDVKMKEKGDIPEGYSVSREKKERFSLILESASTNQTSMYLCASSPDYGETQYFGPGTRLLVL.

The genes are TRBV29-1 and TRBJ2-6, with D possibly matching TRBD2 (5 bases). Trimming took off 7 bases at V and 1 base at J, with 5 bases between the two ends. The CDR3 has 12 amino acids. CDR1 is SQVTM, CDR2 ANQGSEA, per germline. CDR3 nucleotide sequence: TGCAGCGGAGGGTCTGGGGCCAACGTCCTGACTTTC. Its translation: CSGGSGANVLTF.

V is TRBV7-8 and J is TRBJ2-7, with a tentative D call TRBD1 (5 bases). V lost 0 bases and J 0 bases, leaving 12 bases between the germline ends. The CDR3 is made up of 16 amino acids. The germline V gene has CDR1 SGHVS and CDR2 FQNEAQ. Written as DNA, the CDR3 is TGTGCCAGCAGCTTAGCGGGGCGGTATAGCTCCTACGAGCAGTACTTC. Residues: CASSLAGRYSSYEQYF.